The table lists the clone carrying this T cell receptor beta chain with a count of one. How the authors handled the data: It was from reference gene primer amplification that nucleated cell counts were estimated. Repertoires were generated with immunoSEQ multiplex PCR, while TCRdb's copy carries only in-frame clones and drops some. The V and J calls and clone size were taken over from that table, and D and trimming were inferred from the DNA. The table records 200,000 to 250,000 clones, around 87% of them present only once. The CDR3 totals 13 residues. CDR1 is LNHDA and CDR2 is SQIVND in the germline V gene (reference sequence). Trimming cost V 6 bases and J 7 bases; bases outside gene matches: 5. The data were obtained in a study of blood T cell repertoires in COVID-19. Study summary: Two negative PCRs, clearance, or symptom resolution had been documented for recovered Cohort 3 donors. PBMCs, B-cell-depleted T cells, or T cells were the source of the cDNA or gDNA that made up the material.

Across about two dozen US areas, participants ranged in age from roughly 18 to 95 years. This sequence originates from a man younger than 45 in a cohort exposed to, infected with or recovered from COVID-19 (not recorded which). The V call is TRBV19, the J call TRBJ2-1, with 8 bases identical to TRBD2. The sequencing sample was made of PBMCs or T cells enriched from blood (not recorded which). The CDR3 loop is CASSGRAVNEQFF. DNA of the CDR3: TGTGCCAGTAGCGGGAGGGCCGTAAATGAGCAGTTCTTC.